What follows is one T cell receptor beta chain and its context. It lacks a known antigen. Per-nucleotide qualities are absent, and no much larger clonotype sits a single base away. The germline V gene supplies CDR1 SQVTM and CDR2 ANQGSEA. Reading from cysteine to phenylalanine, the CDR3 counts 13 amino acids. CDR3 DNA is the only sequence kept; it has 39 bases, read in frame from the first base. V and J are trimmed by 5 bases and 7 bases, and the gene matches miss 10 bases of the junction. The time point label, read with the paper, signifies: baseline before first vaccination. Vaccinee samples were obtained from the UK trials COV001 and COV002, which included a single-blind randomized controlled phase 2/3 trial of AZD1222 (ChAdOx1 nCoV-19) in healthy adults. For TCRbeta chain sequencing, PBMC samples from trial participants were taken at day 0 and at day 28 after the second dose. This specimen belongs to a study of T cell responses to AZD1222 COVID-19 vaccine (dated by TCRdb to the early 2020s). Broadly, across the study: Because spike-specific TCR depth and breadth did not differ between the two schedules, AZD1222 recipients who got a second dose at roughly 4 weeks were pooled with those who got a second dose at roughly 12 weeks. A total of 230 or so trial participants underwent TCR sequencing, of whom about 210 received two doses of AZD1222 and around 26 received two doses of the MenACWY control vaccine. Trial participants were enrolled by age into 18-55, 56-69 and 70-plus year subgroups, with approximately 150, 30 and 60 TCR-sequenced participants respectively.

The research as a whole found: Participants were mostly white British, with more females than males. The authors suggested clonal diversity may have been underestimated. The 56-69-year group was small, and its depth increase did not reach significance, likely because of low power. Because no day 14 peak-response samples were available, the repertoires could be characterized only after the peak T cell response. After two AZD1222 doses, spike-specific TCR breadth and depth were significantly higher than at day 0 and than in MenACWY recipients. Epitopes outside the regions mutated in the B.1.351 and B.1.1.7 variants were reportedly recognized by nearly half of the unique spike-specific TCRs. CD4 TCRs associated with the vaccine covered the entire spike protein, and the dominant responses were in regions 160-218 and 743-854. Only six AZD1222 recipients were SARS-CoV-2 seropositive at baseline, limiting conclusions about previously exposed vaccinees.

The CDR3 regions of human TCRbeta chains were analyzed by immunosequencing. Under the source paper's analysis protocol: TCRs in the repertoires were matched against a reference library of SARS-CoV-2-specific TCRs that had been generated with the MIRA antigen-specificity platform. Breadth was defined as the fraction of unique TCRs that were SARS-CoV-2-associated. Depth was defined as the fraction of total T cells that were SARS-CoV-2-associated. Using the MIRA data, each spike-specific TCR was mapped to the spike region that the TCR reacts to and placed in a CD4 or CD8 class. Log10-transformed breadth and depth values were compared by one-way ANOVA with Sidak's multiple comparisons tests. TCRdb's version of the immuneACCESS table is confined to in-frame rearrangements and falls short of the full clone set. An unresolved V gene accounts for under half of the shortfall where checked; the remainder is of unknown origin. For V, J and clone size, that table is used; D and trimming come from the DNA. The table for this sample lists approximately 88,000 clones; 92% of them were counted only once. The biggest ten clones account for approximately 5.2% of the sample.

Recombination joined TRBV29-1 with TRBJ2-7; the junction holds 8 bases that match TRBD1. The specimen was peripheral blood, collected on day 0 of AZD1222 vaccination. The TCR sequence derives from an adult in good health. The bases are TGCAGCGTTAGTAGGGACAGGTCTTTTGAGCAGTACTTC. Its translation is CSVSRDRSFEQYF.